This section outlines one TCR beta chain sequence together with its context. The sample originates from a study of cytomegalovirus exposure and HLA in healthy donors. The CDR3 has 17 residues. Germline V gene lookup returns CDR1 LNHDA and CDR2 SQIVND (reference sequence). V trimming: 2 bases; J trimming: 0 bases; junction bases outside the gene matches: 4. It was with 60 Vbeta and 13 Jbeta primers that the PCR ran. Produced via immunoSEQ multiplex PCR; TCRdb's table is partial and in-frame only. The table lists some 150,000 clones, approximately 80% of them singletons. V usage is TRBV19 and J usage is TRBJ2-6; 7 bases align to TRBD1. This TCR derives from a man between 40 and 49 years old in good health and CMV-seropositive. Source material: PBMCs. The CDR3 protein is CASSILQGSSGANVLTF. DNA for the CDR3: TGTGCCAGTAGTATACTACAGGGGAGCTCTGGGGCCAACGTCCTGACTTTC.